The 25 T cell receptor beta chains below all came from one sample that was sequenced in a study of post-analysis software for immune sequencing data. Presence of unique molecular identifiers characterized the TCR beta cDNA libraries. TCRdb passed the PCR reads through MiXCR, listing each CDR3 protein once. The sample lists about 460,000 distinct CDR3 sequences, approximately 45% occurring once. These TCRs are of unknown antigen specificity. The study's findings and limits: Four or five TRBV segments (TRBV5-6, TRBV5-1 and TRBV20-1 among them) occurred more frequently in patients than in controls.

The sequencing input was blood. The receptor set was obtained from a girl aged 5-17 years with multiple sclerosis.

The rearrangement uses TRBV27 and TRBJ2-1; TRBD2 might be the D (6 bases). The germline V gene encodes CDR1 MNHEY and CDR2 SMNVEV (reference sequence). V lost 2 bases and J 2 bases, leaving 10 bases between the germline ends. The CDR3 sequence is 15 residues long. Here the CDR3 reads CASSLGGTTYNEQFF. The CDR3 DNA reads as TGTGCCAGCAGTTTAGGGGGGACGACCTACAATGAGCAGTTCTTC.

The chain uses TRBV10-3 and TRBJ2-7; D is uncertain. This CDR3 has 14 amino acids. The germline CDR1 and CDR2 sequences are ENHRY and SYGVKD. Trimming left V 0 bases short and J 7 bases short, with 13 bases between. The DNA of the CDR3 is TGTGCCATCAGTGAGTCCTACTATAGGAATGAGCAGTACTTC. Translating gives CAISESYYRNEQYF.

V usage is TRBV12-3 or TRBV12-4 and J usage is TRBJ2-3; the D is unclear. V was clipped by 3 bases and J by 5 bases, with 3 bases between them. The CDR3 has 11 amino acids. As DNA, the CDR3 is TGTGCCAGCAGTTTTGAAGATACGCAGTATTTT. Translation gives CASSFEDTQYF.

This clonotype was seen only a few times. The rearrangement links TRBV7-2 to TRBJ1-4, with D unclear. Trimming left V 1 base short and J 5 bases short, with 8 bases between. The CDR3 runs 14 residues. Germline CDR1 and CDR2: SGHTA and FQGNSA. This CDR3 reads CASSLDGRNEKLFF. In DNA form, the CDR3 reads TGTGCCAGCAGCTTAGATGGGAGGAATGAAAAACTGTTTTTT. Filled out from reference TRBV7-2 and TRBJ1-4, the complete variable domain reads GAGVSQSPSNKVTEKGKDVELRCDPISGHTALYWYRQSLGQGLEFLIYFQGNSAPDKSGLPSDRFSAERTGGSVSTLTIQRTQQEDSAVYLCASSLDGRNEKLFFGSGTQLSVL.

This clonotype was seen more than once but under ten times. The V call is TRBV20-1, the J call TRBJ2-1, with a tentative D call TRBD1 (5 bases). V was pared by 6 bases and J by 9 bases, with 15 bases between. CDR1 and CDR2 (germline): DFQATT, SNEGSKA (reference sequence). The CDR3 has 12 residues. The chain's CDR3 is CSAKQGITEQFF. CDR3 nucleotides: TGCAGTGCCAAGCAGGGTATTACTGAGCAGTTCTTC.

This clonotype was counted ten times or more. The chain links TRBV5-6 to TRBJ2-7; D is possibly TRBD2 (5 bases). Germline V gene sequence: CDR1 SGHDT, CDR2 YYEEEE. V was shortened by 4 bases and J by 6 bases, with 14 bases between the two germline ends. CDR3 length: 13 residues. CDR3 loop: CASSDGGLGEQYF. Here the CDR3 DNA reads TGTGCCAGCAGCGATGGAGGTTTGGGCGAGCAGTACTTC.

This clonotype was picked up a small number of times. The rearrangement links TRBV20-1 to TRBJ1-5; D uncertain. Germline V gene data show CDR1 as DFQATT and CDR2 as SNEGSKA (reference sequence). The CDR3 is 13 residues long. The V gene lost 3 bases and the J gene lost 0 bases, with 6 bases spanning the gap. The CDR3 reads CSARTDSNQPQHF. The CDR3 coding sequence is TGCAGTGCTAGGACGGATAGCAATCAGCCCCAGCATTTT.

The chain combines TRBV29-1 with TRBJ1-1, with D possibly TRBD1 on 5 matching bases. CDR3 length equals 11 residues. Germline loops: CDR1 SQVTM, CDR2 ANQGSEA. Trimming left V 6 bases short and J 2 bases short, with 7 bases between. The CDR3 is CSVRDNTEAFF. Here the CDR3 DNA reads TGCAGCGTACGGGACAACACTGAAGCTTTCTTT.

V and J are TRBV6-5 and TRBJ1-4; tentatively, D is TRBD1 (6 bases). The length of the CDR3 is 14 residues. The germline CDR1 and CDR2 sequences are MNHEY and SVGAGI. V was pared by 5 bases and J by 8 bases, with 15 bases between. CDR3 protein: CASSPGVGWEKLFF. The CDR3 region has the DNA TGTGCCAGCAGTCCAGGGGTAGGATGGGAAAAACTGTTTTTT.

This chain's CDR3 is CASSSFNGYEQYF. For the CDR3, the DNA is TGTGCCAGCAGCTCCTTCAATGGCTACGAGCAGTACTTC. The V call is TRBV28, the J call TRBJ2-4, with D uncertain. The DNA matches TRBJ2-7 better at its end, which makes the J call doubtful. In germline, CDR1 is MDHEN, CDR2 SYDVKM. The CDR3 contains 13 residues.

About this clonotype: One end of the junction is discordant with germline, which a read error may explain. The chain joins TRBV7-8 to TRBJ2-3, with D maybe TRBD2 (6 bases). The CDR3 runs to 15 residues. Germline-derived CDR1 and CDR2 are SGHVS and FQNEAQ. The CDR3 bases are TGTGCCAGCAGCTTAGAGGGACTTTACACATATACGCAGTATTTT. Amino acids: CASSLEGLYTYTQYF. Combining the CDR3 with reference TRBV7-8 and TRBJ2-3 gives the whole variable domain GAGVSQSPRYKVAKRGQDVALRCDPISGHVSLFWYQQALGQGPEFLTYFQNEAQLDKSGLPSDRFFAERPEGSVSTLKIQRTQQEDSAVYLCASSLEGLYTYTQYFGPGTRLTVL.

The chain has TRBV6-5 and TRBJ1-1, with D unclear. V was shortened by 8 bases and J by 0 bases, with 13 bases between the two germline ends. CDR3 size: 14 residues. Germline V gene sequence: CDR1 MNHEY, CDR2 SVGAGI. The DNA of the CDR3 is TGTGCCAGCGGAATGACGAACATGAACACTGAAGCTTTCTTT. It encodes CASGMTNMNTEAFF.

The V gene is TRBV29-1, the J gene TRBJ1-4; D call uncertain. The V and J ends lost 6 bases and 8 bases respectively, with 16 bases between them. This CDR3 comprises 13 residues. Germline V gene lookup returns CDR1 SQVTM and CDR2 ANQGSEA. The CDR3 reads CSVGMGKTEKLFF. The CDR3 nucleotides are TGCAGCGTAGGGATGGGGAAAACGGAAAAACTGTTTTTT.

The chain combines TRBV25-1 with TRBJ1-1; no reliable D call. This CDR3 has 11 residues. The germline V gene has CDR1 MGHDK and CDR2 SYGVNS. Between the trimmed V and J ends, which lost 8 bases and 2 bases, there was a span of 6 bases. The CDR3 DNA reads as TGTGCCAGCCGAAGAAACACTGAAGCTTTCTTT. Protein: CASRRNTEAFF. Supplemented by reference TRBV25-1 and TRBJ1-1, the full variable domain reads EADIYQTPRYLVIGTGKKITLECSQTMGHDKMYWYQQDPGMELHLIHYSYGVNSTEKGDLSSESTVSRIRTEHFPLTLESARPSHTSQYLCASRRNTEAFFGQGTRLTVV.

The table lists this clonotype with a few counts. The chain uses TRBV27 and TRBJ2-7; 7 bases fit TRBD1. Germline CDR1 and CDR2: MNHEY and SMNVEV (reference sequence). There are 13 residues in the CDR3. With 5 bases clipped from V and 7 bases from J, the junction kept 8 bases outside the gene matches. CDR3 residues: CASSPGGRVEQYF. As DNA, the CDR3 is TGTGCCAGCAGTCCAGGGGGAAGGGTGGAGCAGTACTTC.

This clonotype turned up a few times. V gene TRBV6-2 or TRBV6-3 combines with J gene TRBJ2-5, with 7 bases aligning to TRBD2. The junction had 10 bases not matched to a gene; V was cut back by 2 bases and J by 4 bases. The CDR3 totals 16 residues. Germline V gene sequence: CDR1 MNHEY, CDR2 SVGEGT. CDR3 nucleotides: TGTGCCAGCAGTTACGTCGGCGGGACGGGAGGAGAGACCCAGTACTTC. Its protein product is CASSYVGGTGGETQYF.

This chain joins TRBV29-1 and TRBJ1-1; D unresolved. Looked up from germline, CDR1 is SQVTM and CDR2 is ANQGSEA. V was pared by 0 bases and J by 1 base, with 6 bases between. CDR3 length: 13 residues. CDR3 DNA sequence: TGCAGCGTTGAAGACGGTGGGAACACTGAAGCTTTCTTT. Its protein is CSVEDGGNTEAFF.

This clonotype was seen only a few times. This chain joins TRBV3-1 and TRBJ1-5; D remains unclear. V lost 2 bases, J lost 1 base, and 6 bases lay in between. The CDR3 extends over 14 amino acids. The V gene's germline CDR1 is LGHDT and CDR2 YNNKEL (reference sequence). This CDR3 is CASSQLYSNQPQHF. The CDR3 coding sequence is TGTGCCAGCAGCCAACTTTACAGCAATCAGCCCCAGCATTTT. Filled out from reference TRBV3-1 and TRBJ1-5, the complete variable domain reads DTAVSQTPKYLVTQMGNDKSIKCEQNLGHDTMYWYKQDSKKFLKIMFSYNNKELIINETVPNRFSPKSPDKAHLNLHINSLELGDSAVYFCASSQLYSNQPQHFGDGTRLSIL.

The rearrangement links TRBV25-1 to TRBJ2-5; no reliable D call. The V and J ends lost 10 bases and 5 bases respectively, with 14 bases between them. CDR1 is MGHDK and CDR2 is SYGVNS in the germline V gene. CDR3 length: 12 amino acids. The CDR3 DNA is TGTGCCACCTCCCGACTTGGGGAGACCCAGTACTTC. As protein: CATSRLGETQYF.

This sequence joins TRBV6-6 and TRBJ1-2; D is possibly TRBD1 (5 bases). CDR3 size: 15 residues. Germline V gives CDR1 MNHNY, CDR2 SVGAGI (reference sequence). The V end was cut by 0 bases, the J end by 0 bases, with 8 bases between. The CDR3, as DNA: TGTGCCAGCAGTTACTCTGGGGGTTCTAACTATGGCTACACCTTC. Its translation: CASSYSGGSNYGYTF.

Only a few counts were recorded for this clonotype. The CDR3: CASSESGGGSYNEQFF. CDR3 bases: TGCGCCAGCAGTGAGTCGGGCGGGGGCTCCTACAATGAGCAGTTCTTC. The chain recombines TRBV10-1 with TRBJ2-1; 7 nucleotides line up with TRBD2. V shed 0 bases, J shed 0 bases, and the junction held 2 bases outside the gene matches. The CDR3 runs to 16 residues. The V gene's germline CDR1 is WNHNN and CDR2 SYGVQD (reference sequence).

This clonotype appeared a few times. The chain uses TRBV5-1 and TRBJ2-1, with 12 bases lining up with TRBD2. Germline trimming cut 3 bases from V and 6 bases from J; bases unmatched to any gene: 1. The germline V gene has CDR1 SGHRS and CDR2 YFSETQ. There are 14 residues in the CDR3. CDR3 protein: CASSWTSGTNEQFF. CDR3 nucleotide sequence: TGCGCCAGCAGCTGGACTAGCGGGACCAATGAGCAGTTCTTC. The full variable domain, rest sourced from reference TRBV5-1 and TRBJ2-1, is KAGVTQTPRYLIKTRGQQVTLSCSPISGHRSVSWYQQTPGQGLQFLFEYFSETQRNKGNFPGRFSGRQFSNSRSEMNVSTLELGDSALYLCASSWTSGTNEQFFGPGTRLTVL.

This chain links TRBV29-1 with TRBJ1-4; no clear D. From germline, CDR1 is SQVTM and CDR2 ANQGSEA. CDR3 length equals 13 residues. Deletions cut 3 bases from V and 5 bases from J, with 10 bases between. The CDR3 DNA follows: TGCAGCGTTGACGGCGGGTTCAATGAAAAACTGTTTTTT. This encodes CSVDGGFNEKLFF.

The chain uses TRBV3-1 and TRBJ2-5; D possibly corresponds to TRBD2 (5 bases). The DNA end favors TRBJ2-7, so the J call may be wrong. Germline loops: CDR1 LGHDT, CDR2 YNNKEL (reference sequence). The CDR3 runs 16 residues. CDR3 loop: CASSHGEGLALYEQYF. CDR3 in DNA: TGTGCCAGCAGCCACGGAGAGGGCCTGGCACTGTACGAGCAGTACTTC.

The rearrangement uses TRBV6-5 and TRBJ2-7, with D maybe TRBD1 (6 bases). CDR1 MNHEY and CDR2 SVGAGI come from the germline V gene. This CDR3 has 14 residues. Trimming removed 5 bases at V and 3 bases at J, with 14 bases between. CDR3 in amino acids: CASSPLGTSYEQYF. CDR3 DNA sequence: TGTGCCAGCAGTCCCCTCGGGACAAGCTACGAGCAGTACTTC.